Shown below are 13 T cell receptor beta chains from a single sample sequenced in a study of T cell responses to AZD1222 COVID-19 vaccine. Data came from immunoSEQ multiplex PCR; TCRdb stores just in-frame clones and leaves some out. The sample has some 120,000 clones, approximately 83% seen once. Sequences were derived from peripheral blood, sampled on day 0 of MenACWY control vaccination. The receptor source for this set is an adult in good health.

V gene TRBV6-1 combines with J gene TRBJ2-1, with a possible D match to TRBD1 (5 bases). V was pared by 2 bases and J by 2 bases, with 16 bases between. The CDR3 sequence is 17 residues long. Germline CDR1 MNHNS, CDR2 SASEGT. Here the CDR3 reads CASSEFRAGLPYNEQFF. CDR3 nucleotides: TGTGCCAGCAGTGAATTTAGGGCAGGGCTGCCCTACAATGAGCAGTTCTTC.

The rearrangement joins TRBV6-1 to TRBJ1-2; 12 bases match TRBD1. Trimming removed 2 bases from V and 5 bases from J; junction bases left unmatched: 9. The CDR3 has 17 amino acids. In germline, CDR1 is MNHNS, CDR2 SASEGT. The DNA of the CDR3 is TGTGCCAGCAGTGAACGGGACAGGGGGCGATCGGGTTATGGCTACACCTTC. Its translation is CASSERDRGRSGYGYTF.

In its sample, this clone was seen a few times. J is TRBJ2-1 and V is TRBV11-2; D may be TRBD1 or TRBD2 (6 bases each). The CDR3 totals 16 residues. Trimming pared 6 bases from V and 6 bases from J, leaving 21 bases between. Per germline, CDR1 SGHAT and CDR2 FQNNGV. For the CDR3, the DNA is TGTGCCAGCAGGCGCTTAATAGGGGGGCGTTTCAATGAGCAGTTCTTC. As protein: CASRRLIGGRFNEQFF.

This clone was seen more than once but under ten times. The rearrangement joins TRBV28 to TRBJ2-5; D gene ambiguous. V lost 6 bases and J 7 bases, leaving 15 bases between the germline ends. This CDR3 is built from 13 residues. Germline CDR1 is MDHEN and CDR2 is SYDVKM. The CDR3 DNA sequence: TGTGCCAGCAGACCAAGGGATGAGGCGACCCAGTACTTC. The encoded protein is CASRPRDEATQYF.

This clone is a singleton in its sample. V gene TRBV6-5 combines with J gene TRBJ1-1; 8 bases are shared with TRBD1. The germline gives CDR1 MNHEY, CDR2 SVGAGI. V lost 7 bases to trimming and J lost 4 bases; unmatched junction nucleotides: 11. There are 15 residues in the CDR3. The CDR3 DNA reads TGTGCCAGCATATTACCACCCACAGGGGGCACTGAAGCTTTCTTT. Encoded protein: CASILPPTGGTEAFF.

The chain uses TRBV29-1 and TRBJ2-1, with TRBD1 matching 8 bases. The CDR3 has 13 residues. After removal of 7 bases from V and 4 bases from J, the junction contained 6 bases not matched to a gene. The germline CDR1 and CDR2 sequences are SQVTM and ANQGSEA. This CDR3 is CSGGQATYNEQFF. The CDR3 DNA is TGCAGCGGGGGACAGGCGACATACAATGAGCAGTTCTTC.

J is TRBJ2-3 and V is TRBV11-2; maybe TRBD2 (6 bases). This CDR3 has 13 amino acids. CDR1 SGHAT and CDR2 FQNNGV come from the germline V gene. The germline V and J ends were trimmed by 4 bases and 6 bases, with 11 bases remaining between them. For the CDR3, the DNA is TGTGCCAGCAGCTCACCTCGGGGGGATACGCAGTATTTT. Protein: CASSSPRGDTQYF.

The chain joins TRBV6-1 to TRBJ2-5; no clear D gene. Trimming stripped 1 base from V and 4 bases from J, with 13 bases between. The CDR3 is 15 residues long. From germline, CDR1 is MNHNS and CDR2 SASEGT. CDR3 loop: CASSEVGGRGETQYF. For the CDR3, the DNA is TGTGCCAGCAGTGAAGTTGGTGGGCGCGGAGAGACCCAGTACTTC.

V gene TRBV11-2 combines with J gene TRBJ2-1, with 7 bases lining up with TRBD2. V was pared by 4 bases and J by 0 bases, with 6 bases of the junction left unmatched. Germline V gene sequence: CDR1 SGHAT, CDR2 FQNNGV. This CDR3 comprises 16 residues. The CDR3 region has the DNA TGTGCCAGCAGCTCCAAGCGGGGCCCCTCCTACAATGAGCAGTTCTTC. Amino acid sequence: CASSSKRGPSYNEQFF.

A few counts support this clone. The rearrangement joins TRBV9 to TRBJ1-1; D unclear. The CDR3 is 15 residues long. Per the germline V gene, CDR1 is SGDLS and CDR2 is YYNGEE. V lost 0 bases, J lost 5 bases, and 14 bases lay in between. CDR3 protein: CASSVAVGRATEAFF. The CDR3 DNA reads as TGTGCCAGCAGCGTAGCGGTGGGAAGGGCTACTGAAGCTTTCTTT.

This clone came up once. V is TRBV5-1 and J is TRBJ1-4; the D is unclear. The length of the CDR3 is 14 residues. V lost 2 bases and J lost 0, with 5 bases in between. The germline V gene encodes CDR1 SGHRS and CDR2 YFSETQ. Here the CDR3 DNA reads TGCGCCAGCAGCTTTGCCGCAACTAATGAAAAACTGTTTTTT. Its translation: CASSFAATNEKLFF.

This chain links TRBV28 with TRBJ2-1; no reliable D call. Trimming shortened V by 8 bases and J by 0 bases, and 11 bases separated the two germline ends. This CDR3 comprises 14 residues. Germline V gene lookup returns CDR1 MDHEN and CDR2 SYDVKM. In nucleotides, the CDR3 is TGTGCCAGCGTTCCAGGTGGCTCCTACAATGAGCAGTTCTTC. Translated, it gives CASVPGGSYNEQFF. The full variable domain, with the rest looked up from reference TRBV28 and TRBJ2-1, is DVKVTQSSRYLVKRTGEKVFLECVQDMDHENMFWYRQDPGLGLRLIYFSYDVKMKEKGDIPEGYSVSREKKERFSLILESASTNQTSMYLCASVPGGSYNEQFFGPGTRLTVL.

This sequence joins TRBV10-3 and TRBJ1-1, with 9 bases aligning to TRBD1. The trim removed 3 bases at V and 5 bases at J, leaving 7 bases unmatched. This CDR3 is 15 amino acids long. The V gene's germline CDR1 is ENHRY and CDR2 SYGVKD. This CDR3 reads CAISEPGQGRTEAFF. As DNA, the CDR3 is TGTGCCATCAGTGAACCGGGACAGGGCAGAACTGAAGCTTTCTTT.